A selection of T cell receptor beta chains follows, all from one sample in a study of T cells expressing NK-cell markers. TCRdb reprocessed the 5' RACE reads and stores each CDR3 protein as one record, lacking DNA. The sample yields 150,000 or so distinct CDR3 sequences, of which the top ten take up roughly 35%. Sample: blood T cells: a sorted CD56 or NKG2C T cell subset, CD4+ or CD8+ T cells, or bulk PBMC T cells (not recorded which). These receptors all stem from a woman aged 50 to 60 in good health. Both conserved end residues are part of each CDR3.

J gene,CDR3 length,V gene,CDR3 protein
TRBJ1-3,17,TRBV11-2,CASSLVPPQESGNTIYF
TRBJ2-1,16,TRBV4-1,CASSYSGTSTRGEQFF
TRBJ2-7,16,TRBV27,CASSASAGPTPYEQYF
TRBJ1-1,14,TRBV6-2/TRBV6-3,CASSYSDSATEAFF
TRBJ1-2,13,TRBV12-3/TRBV12-4,CASARGQNYGYTF
TRBJ1-2,16,TRBV4-1,CASSRRQGRNLYGYTF
TRBJ2-7,11,TRBV12-3/TRBV12-4,CASSDPYEQYF
TRBJ2-2,18,TRBV5-1,CASSLSEGRGSYTGELFF
TRBJ2-5,15,TRBV4-1,CASSQGGGNQETQYF
TRBJ2-1,15,TRBV30,CASTYRVGTYNEQFF
TRBJ1-2,15,TRBV6-5,CASRDGTGVRYGYTF
TRBJ1-5,14,TRBV12-3/TRBV12-4,CASSQDRENQPQHF
TRBJ2-1,14,TRBV5-1,CASISQGASNEQFF
TRBJ2-3,13,TRBV2,CASSDRLEYTQYF
TRBJ1-2,13,TRBV6-5,CASSTQGAVGYTF
TRBJ2-3,14,TRBV2,CASSGLDSTDTQYF
TRBJ1-4,14,TRBV12-3/TRBV12-4,CASSLSQAGEKLFF
TRBJ2-7,14,TRBV5-5,CASSVGLPGYEQYF
TRBJ2-3,14,TRBV15,CATSIQGYTDTQYF
TRBJ2-3,12,TRBV12-3/TRBV12-4,CASSEFGDTQYF
TRBJ2-1,11,TRBV27,CATSRGTREFF
TRBJ1-5,17,TRBV6-1,CATASPPPGRNNQPQHF
TRBJ2-3,14,TRBV2,CASRRSTAPDTQYF
TRBJ2-7,16,TRBV20-1,CSAEGHIQQNSYEQYF
TRBJ1-1,18,TRBV5-1,CASSSEAGTGGLNTEAFF
TRBJ2-3,15,TRBV5-1,CASSPRLWPPDTQYF
TRBJ1-1,14,TRBV27,CASSWTGEYTEAFF
TRBJ2-1,16,TRBV30,CAWKMELAGTSDEQFF
TRBJ1-1,15,TRBV7-6,CASSLVEPGDTEAFF
TRBJ2-7,13,TRBV27,CASRPRGIGEQYF
TRBJ1-2,14,TRBV20-1,CSARGHWPFYGYTF
TRBJ1-4,13,TRBV5-1,CASSFNWNEKLFF
TRBJ2-3,13,TRBV12-3/TRBV12-4,CASSGLPTDTQYF
TRBJ2-3,16,TRBV5-1,CASSTQGQGAGDTQYF
TRBJ2-2,13,TRBV6-5,CASSRSYTGELFF
TRBJ2-1,13,TRBV12-3/TRBV12-4,CASSFGTHNEQFF
TRBJ2-3,16,TRBV4-1,CASSQGLAGPTDTQYF
TRBJ2-2,14,TRBV4-1,CASSLGRFDGELFF
TRBJ1-1,13,TRBV7-9,CASTDIPGTEAFF
TRBJ1-5,15,TRBV7-9,CASSFSGDSNQPQHF
TRBJ2-7,15,TRBV29-1,CSVAGSWPRAYEQYF
TRBJ1-1,13,TRBV6-2/TRBV6-3,CASSQPEGTEAFF
TRBJ1-4,14,TRBV7-9,CASSLERGDEKLFF
TRBJ2-2,17,TRBV2,CASSDVTSGRNTGELFF
TRBJ2-2,16,TRBV6-1,CASSDWPGGNIGELFF
TRBJ1-2,13,TRBV10-3,CAIRDRDVYGYTF
TRBJ1-2,13,TRBV5-1,CASSLDPGEGYTF
TRBJ2-1,12,TRBV4-1,CASRASSSEQFF
TRBJ2-1,16,TRBV5-4,CASSTRTSGRNNEQFF
TRBJ2-1,17,TRBV7-9,CASSGRLAGGPNYEQFF
TRBJ2-7,13,TRBV5-1,CASSSMSSYEQYF
TRBJ2-1,13,TRBV5-1,CASSLATWDEQFF
TRBJ2-3,15,TRBV29-1,CSVEGGQGHTDTQYF
TRBJ1-2,15,TRBV5-1,CASSLSQDINYGYTF
TRBJ2-1,15,TRBV6-1,CASTSELGTPNEQFF
TRBJ2-3,14,TRBV27,CASSRLSGGDTQYF
TRBJ2-1,15,TRBV11-2,CASSLDPTVLNEQFF